This TCR beta chain appears in the sequencing data of a study of T cell responses to AZD1222 COVID-19 vaccine. Germline CDR1 reads SGHRS; CDR2 reads YFSETQ. The CDR3 contains 15 residues. The V and J ends lost 0 bases and 0 bases respectively, with 10 bases between them. Comment on this clone: What it binds is unknown.

Study-level results: Increased Spike-specific TCR breadth and depth were observed after two AZD1222 doses. Females outnumbered males among donors, who were mostly white British; clonal diversity was possibly underestimated.

Here immunoSEQ multiplex PCR was the method, and the copy in TCRdb shows in-frame clones only, minus some. The sample contains about 93,000 clones, about nine tenths of which appear only once. The source is an adult in good health. The specimen was peripheral blood, collected on day 0 of MenACWY control vaccination. The chain employs TRBV5-1 and TRBJ2-7; weak D call: TRBD2 (5 bases). The DNA for the CDR3 is TGCGCCAGCAGCTTGGTTGAGCGGTTCTCCTACGAGCAGTACTTC. The encoded protein is CASSLVERFSYEQYF.